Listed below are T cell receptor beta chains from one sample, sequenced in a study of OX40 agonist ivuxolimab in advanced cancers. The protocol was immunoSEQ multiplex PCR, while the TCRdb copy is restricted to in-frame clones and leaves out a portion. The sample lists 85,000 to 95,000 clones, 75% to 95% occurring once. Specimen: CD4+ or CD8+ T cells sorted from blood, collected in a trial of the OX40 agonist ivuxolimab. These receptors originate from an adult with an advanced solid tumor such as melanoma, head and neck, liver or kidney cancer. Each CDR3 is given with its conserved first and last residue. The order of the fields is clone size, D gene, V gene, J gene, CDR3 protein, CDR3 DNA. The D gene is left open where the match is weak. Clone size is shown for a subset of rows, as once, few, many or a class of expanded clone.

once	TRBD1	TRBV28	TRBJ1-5	CASSMGGTGVGYSNQPQHF	TGTGCCAGCAGCATGGGAGGGACAGGGGTAGGGTATAGCAATCAGCCCCAGCATTTT
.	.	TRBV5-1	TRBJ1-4	CASSPGSLTNEKLFF	TGCGCCAGCAGCCCTGGGTCTTTGACTAATGAAAAACTGTTTTTT
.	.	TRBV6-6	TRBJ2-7	CASSLTAGTGGEQYF	TGTGCCAGCAGTTTGACAGCCGGAACAGGAGGGGAGCAGTACTTC
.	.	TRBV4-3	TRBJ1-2	CASSQGVGQQNYGYTF	TGCGCCAGCAGCCAAGGGGTCGGACAGCAGAACTATGGCTACACCTTC
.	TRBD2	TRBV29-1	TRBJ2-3	CSVCRGTSGRATDTQYF	TGCAGCGTATGCAGGGGGACTAGCGGGAGGGCCACAGATACGCAGTATTTT
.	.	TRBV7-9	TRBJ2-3	CATRGPYRSTDTQYF	TGTGCCACCCGGGGGCCCTACAGAAGCACAGATACGCAGTATTTT
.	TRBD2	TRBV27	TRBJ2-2	CASRYSGITGELFF	TGTGCCAGCAGGTATAGCGGGATCACCGGGGAGCTGTTTTTT
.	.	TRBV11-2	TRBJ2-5	CASSLASRRQETQYF	TGTGCCAGCAGCTTAGCATCGCGGCGCCAAGAGACCCAGTACTTC
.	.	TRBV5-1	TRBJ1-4	CASSSQGLTNEKLFF	TGCGCCAGCAGCTCTCAGGGGCTAACTAATGAAAAACTGTTTTTT
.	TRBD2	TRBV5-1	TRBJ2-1	CASSLGAGANEQFF	TGCGCCAGCAGCTTGGGAGCGGGAGCTAATGAGCAGTTCTTC
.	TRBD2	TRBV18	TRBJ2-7	CASSYTGLAGVDEQYF	TGTGCCAGCTCATACACGGGACTAGCGGGAGTGGACGAGCAGTACTTC
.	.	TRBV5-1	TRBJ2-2	CASSVDPNTGELFF	TGCGCCAGCAGCGTTGACCCGAACACCGGGGAGCTGTTTTTT
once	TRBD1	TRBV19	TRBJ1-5	CASNDRESQPQHF	TGTGCCAGTAACGACAGGGAATCTCAGCCCCAGCATTTT
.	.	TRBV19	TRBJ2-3	CASRGPNTDTQYF	TGTGCCAGTAGGGGGCCTAACACAGATACGCAGTATTTT
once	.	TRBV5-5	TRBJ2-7	CASSPWTGAYEQYF	TGTGCCAGCAGTCCCTGGACCGGGGCCTACGAGCAGTACTTC
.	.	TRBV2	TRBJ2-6	CASGSSSGANVLTF	TGTGCCAGCGGCAGCAGCTCTGGGGCCAACGTCCTGACTTTC
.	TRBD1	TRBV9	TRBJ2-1	CASSFLPGQVTNEQFF	TGTGCCAGCAGCTTCCTACCGGGACAGGTCACCAATGAGCAGTTCTTC
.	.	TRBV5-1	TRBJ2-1	CASSPGSDIDNEQFF	TGCGCCAGCAGCCCCGGGAGCGACATAGACAATGAGCAGTTCTTC
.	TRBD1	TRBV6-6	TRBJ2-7	CASRQGQGAYEQYF	TGTGCCAGCCGTCAGGGACAGGGGGCCTACGAGCAGTACTTC
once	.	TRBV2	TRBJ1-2	CASRQINYGYTF	TGTGCCAGTAGACAGATCAACTATGGCTACACCTTC
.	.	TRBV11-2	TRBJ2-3	CASSRRALAVPDTQYF	TGTGCCAGCAGCCGCCGAGCTTTAGCGGTCCCAGATACGCAGTATTTT
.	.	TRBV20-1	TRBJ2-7	CSADALGEQYF	TGCAGTGCTGATGCCTTGGGCGAGCAGTACTTC
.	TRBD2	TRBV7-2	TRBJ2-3	CASSLYLAGSDTQYF	TGTGCCAGCAGCTTATATCTAGCGGGGTCAGATACGCAGTATTTT
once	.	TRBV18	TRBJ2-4	CASSSPTVAKNIQYF	TGTGCCAGCTCATCCCCAACGGTAGCCAAAAACATTCAGTACTTC
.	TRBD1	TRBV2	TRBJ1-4	CASRWTGQNEKLFF	TGTGCCAGCAGATGGACAGGGCAAAATGAAAAACTGTTTTTT
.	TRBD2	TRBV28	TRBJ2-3	CARSLWGRASTDTQYF	TGTGCCAGAAGTTTATGGGGGAGGGCCAGCACAGATACGCAGTATTTT
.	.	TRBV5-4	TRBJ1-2	CASSLVDRLSALGGYTF	TGTGCCAGCAGCTTGGTCGACCGTTTGAGCGCGCTGGGTGGCTACACCTTC
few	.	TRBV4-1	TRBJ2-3	CASSQVSASTDTQYF	TGCGCCAGCAGCCAAGTCAGCGCTAGCACAGATACGCAGTATTTT
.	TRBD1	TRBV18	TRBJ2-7	CASSLDRGSSYEQYF	TGTGCCAGCTCCCTGGACAGGGGCAGTTCCTACGAGCAGTACTTC
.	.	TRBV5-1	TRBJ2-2	CASSFSQTPGELFF	TGCGCCAGCAGCTTTAGCCAAACCCCCGGGGAGCTGTTTTTT
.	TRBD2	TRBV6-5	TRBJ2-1	CASSLGLEHTEQFF	TGTGCCAGCAGCCTCGGACTAGAGCACACTGAGCAGTTCTTC
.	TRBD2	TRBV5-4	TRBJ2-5	CASSLGLTAGSQETQYF	TGTGCCAGCAGCTTGGGTCTTACAGCGGGAAGTCAAGAGACCCAGTACTTC
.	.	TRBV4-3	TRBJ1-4	CASSQDYWGRDEKLFF	TGCGCCAGCAGCCAAGATTACTGGGGGCGCGATGAAAAACTGTTTTTT
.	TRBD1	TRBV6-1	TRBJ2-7	CASSELSGGLYEQYF	TGTGCCAGCAGTGAACTGTCAGGGGGTTTGTACGAGCAGTACTTC
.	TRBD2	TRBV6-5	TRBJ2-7	CASRSTGTSRDEQYF	TGTGCCAGCAGATCTACCGGGACTAGCAGGGACGAGCAGTACTTC
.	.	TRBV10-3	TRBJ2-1	CAISESGGINEQFF	TGTGCCATCAGTGAGTCTGGGGGGATCAATGAGCAGTTCTTC
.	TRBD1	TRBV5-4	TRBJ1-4	CASSLKTGVSTNEKLFF	TGTGCCAGCAGCTTGAAAACAGGGGTGTCGACTAATGAAAAACTGTTTTTT
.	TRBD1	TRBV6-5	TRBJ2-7	CASKAGGLYEQYF	TGTGCCAGCAAAGCAGGGGGTCTCTACGAGCAGTACTTC
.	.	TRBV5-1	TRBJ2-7	CASSLEAPGAGEQYF	TGCGCCAGCAGCTTGGAAGCACCGGGGGCGGGGGAGCAGTACTTC
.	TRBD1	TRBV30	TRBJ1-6	CAWMYKDRGNNSPLHF	TGTGCCTGGATGTATAAGGACAGGGGCAATAATTCACCCCTCCACTTT
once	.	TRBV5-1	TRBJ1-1	CASSRGGNTEAFF	TGCGCCAGCAGCCGAGGAGGGAACACTGAAGCTTTCTTT
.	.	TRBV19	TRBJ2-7	CASSPGRDIQSKQYF	TGTGCCAGTAGTCCAGGGCGGGACATCCAATCCAAGCAGTACTTC
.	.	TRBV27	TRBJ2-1	CASSRGGEYNEQFF	TGTGCCAGCAGTAGGGGTGGGGAGTACAATGAGCAGTTCTTC
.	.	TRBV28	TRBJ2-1	CASSRIRHTYNEQFF	TGTGCCAGCAGCCGAATTAGACACACCTACAATGAGCAGTTCTTC
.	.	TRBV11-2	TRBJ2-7	CASSLNRAEQYF	TGTGCCAGCAGCTTAAACAGGGCTGAGCAGTACTTC
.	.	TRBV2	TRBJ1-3	CASSEALQGYTIYF	TGTGCCAGCAGTGAAGCGCTTCAGGGATACACCATATATTTT
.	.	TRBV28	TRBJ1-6	CASRGQENSPLHF	TGTGCCAGCAGAGGGCAGGAAAACTCACCCCTCCACTTT
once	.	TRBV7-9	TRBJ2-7	CASSSGGVFEQYF	TGTGCCAGCAGCTCCGGGGGCGTTTTCGAGCAGTACTTC
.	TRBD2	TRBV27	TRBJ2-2	CASSSHVIAGANTGELFF	TGTGCCAGCAGTTCCCATGTGATAGCGGGAGCGAACACCGGGGAGCTGTTTTTT